The subject of this entry is one TCR beta chain. The CDR3 contains 15 residues. The germline V gene has CDR1 KGHSH and CDR2 LQKENI. The V gene lost 0 bases and the J gene lost 5 bases, with 14 bases spanning the gap. The source of the sample is a study of blood T cell repertoires in COVID-19. Profiled with immunoSEQ multiplex PCR; TCRdb holds only in-frame clones, not every one. This table has under 300,000 clones, approximately 85% appearing once. V usage is TRBV18 and J usage is TRBJ2-7, with a weak D call TRBD1 (5 bases). The clonotype comes from a woman in her 30s who had recovered from COVID-19. Source material: PBMCs or T cells enriched from blood (not recorded which). CDR3: CASSPPGQGDHEQYF. The CDR3 nucleotides read TGTGCCAGCTCACCACCTGGGCAGGGTGACCACGAGCAGTACTTC.